This T cell receptor beta chain came from a study of T-cell memory formation after mild COVID-19. The table lists this clonotype with many counts. Its antigen is unidentified. Overall study findings and caveats: Balance between CD4 and CD8 was seen in clones contracting day 15 to 85, and a CD4+ lean was seen in later expanders.

TCRdb fed the 5' RACE reads into MiXCR, producing one record per CDR3 protein. The repertoire has under 700,000 distinct CDR3 sequences, about 20% of them found once; the top ten carry around an eighth. The receptor's source is an adult woman who had mild COVID-19 (a few samples of this study predate the infection). Cell type and time point are not known. The specimen was PBMCs or a T cell subset sorted from them (not recorded which).

CDR3 DNA: TGCGCCAGCAGCGAGAGACAGGGGGCGTACACCGGGGAGCTGTTTTTT. This codes for CASSERQGAYTGELFF. The chain uses TRBV5-1 and TRBJ2-2; 10 bases align to TRBD1. Unmatched junction bases numbered 6, after V lost 4 bases and J lost 3 bases. The CDR3 contains 16 residues. The germline V gene has CDR1 SGHRS and CDR2 YFSETQ.